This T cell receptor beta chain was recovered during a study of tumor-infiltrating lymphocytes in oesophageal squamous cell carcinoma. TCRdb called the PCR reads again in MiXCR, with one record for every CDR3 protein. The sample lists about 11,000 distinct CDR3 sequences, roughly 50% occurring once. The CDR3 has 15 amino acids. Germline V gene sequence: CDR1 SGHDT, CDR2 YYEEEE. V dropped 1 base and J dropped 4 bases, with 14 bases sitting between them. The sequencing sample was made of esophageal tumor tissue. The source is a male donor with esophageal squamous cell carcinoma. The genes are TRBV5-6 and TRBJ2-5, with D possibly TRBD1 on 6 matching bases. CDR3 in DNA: TGTGCCAGCAGCTTGCAGGGGACCAAGGCAGAGACCCAGTACTTC. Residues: CASSLQGTKAETQYF.